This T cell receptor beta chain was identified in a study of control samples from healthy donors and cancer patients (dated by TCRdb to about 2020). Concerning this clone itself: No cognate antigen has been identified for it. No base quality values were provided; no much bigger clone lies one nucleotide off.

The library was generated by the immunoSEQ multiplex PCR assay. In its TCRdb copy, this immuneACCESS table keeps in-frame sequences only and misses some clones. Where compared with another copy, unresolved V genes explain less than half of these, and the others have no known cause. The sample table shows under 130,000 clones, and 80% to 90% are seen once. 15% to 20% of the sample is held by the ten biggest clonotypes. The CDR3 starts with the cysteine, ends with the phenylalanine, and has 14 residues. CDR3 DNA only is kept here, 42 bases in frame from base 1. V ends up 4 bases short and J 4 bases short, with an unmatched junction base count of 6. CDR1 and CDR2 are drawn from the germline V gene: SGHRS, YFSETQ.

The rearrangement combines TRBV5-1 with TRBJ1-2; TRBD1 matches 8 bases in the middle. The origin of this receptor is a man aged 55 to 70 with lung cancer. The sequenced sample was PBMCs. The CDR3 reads CASSPGQDFYGYTF. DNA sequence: TGCGCCAGCAGCCCGGGACAGGATTTCTATGGCTACACCTTC. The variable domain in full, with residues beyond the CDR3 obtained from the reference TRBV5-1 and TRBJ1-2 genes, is KAGVTQTPRYLIKTRGQQVTLSCSPISGHRSVSWYQQTPGQGLQFLFEYFSETQRNKGNFPGRFSGRQFSNSRSEMNVSTLELGDSALYLCASSPGQDFYGYTFGSGTRLTVV.